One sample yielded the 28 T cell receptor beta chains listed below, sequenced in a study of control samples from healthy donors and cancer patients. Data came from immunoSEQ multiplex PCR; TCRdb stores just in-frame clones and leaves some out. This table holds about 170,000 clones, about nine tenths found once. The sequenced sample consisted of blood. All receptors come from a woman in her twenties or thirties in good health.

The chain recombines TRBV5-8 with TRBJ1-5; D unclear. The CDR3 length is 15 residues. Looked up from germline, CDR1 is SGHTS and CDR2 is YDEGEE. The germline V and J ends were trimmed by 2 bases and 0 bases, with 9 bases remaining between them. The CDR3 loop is CASSLPSYSNQPQHF. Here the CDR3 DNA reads TGTGCCAGCAGCTTACCATCTTATAGCAATCAGCCCCAGCATTTT.

The CDR3 DNA is TGTGCCAGCAGCTTAGCGGGACAGGCCTACGAGCAGTACTTC. Its protein product is CASSLAGQAYEQYF. The chain recombines TRBV7-2 with TRBJ2-7; 8 nucleotides line up with TRBD1. The J segment lost 2 bases and the V segment lost 0 bases, leaving 0 bases of the junction unmatched. This CDR3 spans 14 amino acids. In germline, CDR1 is SGHTA, CDR2 FQGNSA.

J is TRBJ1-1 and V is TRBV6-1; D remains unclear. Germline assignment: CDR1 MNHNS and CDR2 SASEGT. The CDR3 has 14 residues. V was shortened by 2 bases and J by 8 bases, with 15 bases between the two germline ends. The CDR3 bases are TGTGCCAGCAGTGAATTTATTGTAGCAGCGGAAGCTTTCTTT. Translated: CASSEFIVAAEAFF.

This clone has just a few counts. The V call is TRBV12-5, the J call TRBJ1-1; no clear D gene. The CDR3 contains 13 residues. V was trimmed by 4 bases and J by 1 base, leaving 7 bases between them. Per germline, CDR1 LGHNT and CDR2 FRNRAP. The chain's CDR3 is CASGYRQNTEAFF. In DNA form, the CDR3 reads TGTGCTAGTGGTTACCGACAGAACACTGAAGCTTTCTTT. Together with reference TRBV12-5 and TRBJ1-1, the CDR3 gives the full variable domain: DARVTQTPRHKVTEMGQEVTMRCQPILGHNTVFWYRQTMMQGLELLAYFRNRAPLDDSGMPKDRFSAEMPDATLATLKIQPSEPRDSAVYFCASGYRQNTEAFFGQGTRLTVV.

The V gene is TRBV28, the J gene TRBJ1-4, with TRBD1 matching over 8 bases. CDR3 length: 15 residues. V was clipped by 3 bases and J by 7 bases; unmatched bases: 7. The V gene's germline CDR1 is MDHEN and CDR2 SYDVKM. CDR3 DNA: TGTGCCAGCAGTTTTTTAGGGACAGGAAGTGAAAAACTGTTTTTT. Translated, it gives CASSFLGTGSEKLFF.

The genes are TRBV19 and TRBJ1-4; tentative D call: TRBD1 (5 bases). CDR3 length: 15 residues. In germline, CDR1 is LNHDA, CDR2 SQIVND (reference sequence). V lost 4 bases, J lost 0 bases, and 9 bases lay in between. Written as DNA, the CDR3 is TGTGCCAGTAGTAAGGGGCCTGCAACTAATGAAAAACTGTTTTTT. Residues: CASSKGPATNEKLFF.

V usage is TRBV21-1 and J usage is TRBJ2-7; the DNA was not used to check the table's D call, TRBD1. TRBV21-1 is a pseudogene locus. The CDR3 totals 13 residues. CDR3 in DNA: TGTGCCAGCAGCAAAGGGGACACCTACGAGCAGTACTTC. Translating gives CASSKGDTYEQYF.

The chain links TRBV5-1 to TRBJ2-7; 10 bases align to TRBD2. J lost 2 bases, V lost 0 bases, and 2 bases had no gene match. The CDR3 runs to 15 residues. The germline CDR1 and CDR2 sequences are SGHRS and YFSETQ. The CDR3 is CASSLVLAGTYEQYF. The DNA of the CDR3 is TGCGCCAGCAGCTTGGTACTAGCGGGGACCTACGAGCAGTACTTC.

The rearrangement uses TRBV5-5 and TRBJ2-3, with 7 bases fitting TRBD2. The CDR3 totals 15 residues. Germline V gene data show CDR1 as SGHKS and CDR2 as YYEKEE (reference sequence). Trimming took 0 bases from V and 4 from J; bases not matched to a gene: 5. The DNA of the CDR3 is TGTGCCAGCAGCTTGGCGGCTAGCGGTTCAGATACGCAGTATTTT. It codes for CASSLAASGSDTQYF.

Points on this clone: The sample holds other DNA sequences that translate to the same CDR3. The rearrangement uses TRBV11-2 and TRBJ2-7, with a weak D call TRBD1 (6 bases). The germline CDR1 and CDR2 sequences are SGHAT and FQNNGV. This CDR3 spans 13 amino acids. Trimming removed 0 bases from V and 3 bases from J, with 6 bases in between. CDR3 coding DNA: TGTGCCAGCAGCTTAGACAGGGGCTACGAGCAGTACTTC. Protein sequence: CASSLDRGYEQYF.

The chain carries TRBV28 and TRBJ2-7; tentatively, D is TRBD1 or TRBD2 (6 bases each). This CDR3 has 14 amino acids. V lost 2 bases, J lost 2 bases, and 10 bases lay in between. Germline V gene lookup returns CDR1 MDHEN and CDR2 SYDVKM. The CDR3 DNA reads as TGTGCCAGCAGTTTACAGGGGAGGCCCTACGAGCAGTACTTC. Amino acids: CASSLQGRPYEQYF.

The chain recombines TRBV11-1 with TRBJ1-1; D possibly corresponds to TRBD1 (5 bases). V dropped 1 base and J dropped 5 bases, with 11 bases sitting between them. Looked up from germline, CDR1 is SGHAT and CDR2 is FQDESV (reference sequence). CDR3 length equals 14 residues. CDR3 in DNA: TGTGCCAGCAGCTTAGTTGGCGGGGGGACTGAAGCTTTCTTT. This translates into CASSLVGGGTEAFF.

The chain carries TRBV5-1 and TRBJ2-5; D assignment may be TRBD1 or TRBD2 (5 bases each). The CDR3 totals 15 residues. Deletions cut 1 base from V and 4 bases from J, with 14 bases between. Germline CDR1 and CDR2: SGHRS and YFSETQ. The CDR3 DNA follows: TGCGCCAGCAGCTTGCCCGGGACGGAACGAGAGACCCAGTACTTC. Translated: CASSLPGTERETQYF.

CDR3 nucleotide sequence: TGTGCCAGCAGTCAGTCCAATCAGCCCCAGCATTTT. It yields the protein CASSQSNQPQHF. The V and J genes are TRBV28 and TRBJ1-5; D ambiguous. The V gene lost 5 bases and the J gene lost 3 bases, with 5 bases spanning the gap. The CDR3 loop spans 12 amino acids. The germline CDR1 and CDR2 sequences are MDHEN and SYDVKM.

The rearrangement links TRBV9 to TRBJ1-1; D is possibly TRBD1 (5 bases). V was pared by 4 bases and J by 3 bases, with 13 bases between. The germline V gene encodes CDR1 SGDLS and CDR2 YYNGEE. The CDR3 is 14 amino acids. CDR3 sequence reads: CASSPPGTYTEAFF. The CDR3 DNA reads TGTGCCAGCAGCCCCCCCGGGACGTACACTGAAGCTTTCTTT.

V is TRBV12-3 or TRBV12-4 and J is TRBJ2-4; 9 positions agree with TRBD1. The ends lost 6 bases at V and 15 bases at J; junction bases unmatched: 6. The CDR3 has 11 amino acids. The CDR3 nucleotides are TGTGCCAGCAGCCTTGGGACAGGGTTGTACTTC. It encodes CASSLGTGLYF.

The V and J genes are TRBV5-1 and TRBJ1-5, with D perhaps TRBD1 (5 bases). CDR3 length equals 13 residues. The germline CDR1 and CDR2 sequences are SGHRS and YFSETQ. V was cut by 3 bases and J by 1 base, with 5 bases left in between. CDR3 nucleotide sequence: TGCGCCAGCAGCTGGGACAGCAATCAGCCCCAGCATTTT. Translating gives CASSWDSNQPQHF.

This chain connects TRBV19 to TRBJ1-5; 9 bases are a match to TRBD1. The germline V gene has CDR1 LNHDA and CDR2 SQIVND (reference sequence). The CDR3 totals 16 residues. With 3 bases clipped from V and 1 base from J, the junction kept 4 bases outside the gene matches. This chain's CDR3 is CASSMGQGRSNQPQHF. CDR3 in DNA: TGTGCCAGTAGTATGGGACAGGGACGGAGCAATCAGCCCCAGCATTTT.

The CDR3 DNA is TGTGCCAGCAGCTTAGATCGGGCGTCCGGGGAGCTGTTTTTT. Protein sequence: CASSLDRASGELFF. This chain uses TRBV11-2 with TRBJ2-2; D not certain. CDR1 is SGHAT, CDR2 FQNNGV, per germline. The CDR3 extends over 14 amino acids. The V end was cut by 0 bases, the J end by 6 bases, with 8 bases between.

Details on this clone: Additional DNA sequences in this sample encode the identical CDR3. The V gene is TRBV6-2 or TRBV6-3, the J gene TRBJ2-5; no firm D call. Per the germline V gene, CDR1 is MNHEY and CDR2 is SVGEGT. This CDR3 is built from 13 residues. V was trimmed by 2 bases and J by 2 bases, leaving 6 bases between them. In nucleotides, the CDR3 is TGTGCCAGCAGTTACCGCAGGCAAGAGACCCAGTACTTC. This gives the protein CASSYRRQETQYF.

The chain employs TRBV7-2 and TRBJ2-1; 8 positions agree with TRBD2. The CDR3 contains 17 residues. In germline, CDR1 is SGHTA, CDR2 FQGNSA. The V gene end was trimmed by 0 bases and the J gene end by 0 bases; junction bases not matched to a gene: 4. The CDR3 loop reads CASSLAGAGGSYNEQFF. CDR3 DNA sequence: TGTGCCAGCAGCTTAGCGGGGGCGGGAGGCTCCTACAATGAGCAGTTCTTC.

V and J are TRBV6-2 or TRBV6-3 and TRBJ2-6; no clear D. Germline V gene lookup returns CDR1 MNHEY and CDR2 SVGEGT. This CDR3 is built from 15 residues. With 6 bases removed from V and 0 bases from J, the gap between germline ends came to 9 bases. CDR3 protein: CASSLSTSGANVLTF. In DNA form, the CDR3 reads TGTGCCAGCAGCCTATCAACCTCTGGGGCCAACGTCCTGACTTTC.

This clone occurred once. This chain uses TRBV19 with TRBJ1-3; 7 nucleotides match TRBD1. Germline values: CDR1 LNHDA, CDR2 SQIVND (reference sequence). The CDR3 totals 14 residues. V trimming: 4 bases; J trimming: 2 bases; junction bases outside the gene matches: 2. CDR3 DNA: TGTGCCAGTAGTAACACAGGGGCTGGAAACACCATATATTTT. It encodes CASSNTGAGNTIYF.

In DNA, the CDR3 is TGTGCCAGCAGCTTAGAGCGGCTCTCCTACGAGCAGTACTTC. Its translation: CASSLERLSYEQYF. V gene TRBV11-2 combines with J gene TRBJ2-7, with D uncertain. V was trimmed by 0 bases and J by 0 bases, leaving 6 bases between them. There are 14 residues in the CDR3. In germline, CDR1 is SGHAT, CDR2 FQNNGV.

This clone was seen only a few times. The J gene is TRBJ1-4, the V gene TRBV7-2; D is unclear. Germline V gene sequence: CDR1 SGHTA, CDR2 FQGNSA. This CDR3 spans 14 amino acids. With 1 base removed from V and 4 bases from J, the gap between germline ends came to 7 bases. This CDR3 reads CASSLGWGNEKLFF. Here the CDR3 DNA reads TGTGCCAGCAGCTTAGGATGGGGTAATGAAAAACTGTTTTTT.

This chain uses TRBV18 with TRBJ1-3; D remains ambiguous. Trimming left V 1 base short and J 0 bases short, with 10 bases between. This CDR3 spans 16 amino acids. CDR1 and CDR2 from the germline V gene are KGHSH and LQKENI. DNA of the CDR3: TGTGCCAGCTCACCACGTAGCTCCCACTCTGGAAACACCATATATTTT. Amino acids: CASSPRSSHSGNTIYF.

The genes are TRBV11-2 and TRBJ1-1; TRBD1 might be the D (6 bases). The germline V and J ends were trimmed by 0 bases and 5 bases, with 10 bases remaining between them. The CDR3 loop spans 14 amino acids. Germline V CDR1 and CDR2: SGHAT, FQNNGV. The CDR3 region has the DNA TGTGCCAGCAGCTTAGAGAGGGGGTTGACTGAAGCTTTCTTT. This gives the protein CASSLERGLTEAFF.

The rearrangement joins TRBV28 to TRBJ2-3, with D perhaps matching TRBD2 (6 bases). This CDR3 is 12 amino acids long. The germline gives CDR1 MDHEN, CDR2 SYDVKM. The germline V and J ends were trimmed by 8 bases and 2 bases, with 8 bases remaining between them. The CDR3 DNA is TGTGCCAGCGGGGACTTCACAGATACGCAGTATTTT. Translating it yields CASGDFTDTQYF.